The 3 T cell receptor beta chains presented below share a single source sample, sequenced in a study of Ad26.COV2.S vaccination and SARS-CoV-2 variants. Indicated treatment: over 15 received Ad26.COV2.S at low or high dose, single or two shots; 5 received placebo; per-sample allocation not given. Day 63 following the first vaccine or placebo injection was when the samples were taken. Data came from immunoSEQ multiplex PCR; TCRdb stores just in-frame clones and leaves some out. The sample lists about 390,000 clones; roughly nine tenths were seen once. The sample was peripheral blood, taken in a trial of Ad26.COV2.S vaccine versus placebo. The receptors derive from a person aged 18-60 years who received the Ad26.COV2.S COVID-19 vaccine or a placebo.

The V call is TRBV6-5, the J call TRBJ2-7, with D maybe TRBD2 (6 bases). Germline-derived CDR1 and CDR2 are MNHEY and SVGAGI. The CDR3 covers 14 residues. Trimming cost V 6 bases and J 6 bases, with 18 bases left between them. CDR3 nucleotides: TGTGCCAGCAGCTCCGGGACTGGGCTAGGCGAGCAGTACTTC. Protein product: CASSSGTGLGEQYF.

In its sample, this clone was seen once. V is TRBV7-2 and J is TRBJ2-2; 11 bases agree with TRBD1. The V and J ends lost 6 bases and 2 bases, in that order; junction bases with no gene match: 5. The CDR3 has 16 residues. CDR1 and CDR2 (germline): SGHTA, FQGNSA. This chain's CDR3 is CASSWTGGVNTGELFF. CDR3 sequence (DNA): TGTGCCAGCAGTTGGACAGGGGGCGTAAACACCGGGGAGCTGTTTTTT. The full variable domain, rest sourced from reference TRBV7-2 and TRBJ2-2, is GAGVSQSPSNKVTEKGKDVELRCDPISGHTALYWYRQSLGQGLEFLIYFQGNSAPDKSGLPSDRFSAERTGGSVSTLTIQRTQQEDSAVYLCASSWTGGVNTGELFFGEGSRLTVL.

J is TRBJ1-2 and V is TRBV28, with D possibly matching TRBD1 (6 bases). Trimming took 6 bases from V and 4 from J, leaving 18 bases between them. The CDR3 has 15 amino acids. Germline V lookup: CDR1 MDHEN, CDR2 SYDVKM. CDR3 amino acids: CASSPREDRVYGYTF. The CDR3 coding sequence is TGTGCCAGCAGCCCCCGCGAGGACAGAGTCTATGGCTACACCTTC.